Listed below are T cell receptor beta chains from one sample, sequenced in a study of cytomegalovirus exposure and HLA in healthy donors. Method: immunoSEQ multiplex PCR; TCRdb's copy keeps in-frame clones and lacks some. Of approximately 44,000 clones in the sample, roughly 88% were seen once. The sequenced sample was PBMCs. These receptors all come from a woman in her twenties or thirties in good health and CMV-seronegative. The CDR3 runs from the conserved cysteine through the conserved F or W. A D gene is named only where the DNA matches it firmly. A row's size may be missing; if present it is once, few, many or a size class.

v_call: TRBV6-5
j_call: TRBJ2-7
d_call: -
clone_size: -
cdr3_nt: TGTGCCAGCAGTCGGGACATCTACGAGCAGTACTTC
cdr3_aa: CASSRDIYEQYF

v_call: TRBV27
j_call: TRBJ2-3
d_call: TRBD2
clone_size: -
cdr3_nt: TGTGCCAGCACCACCCTTGGTAAGACTAGCGGCACAGATACGCAGTATTTT
cdr3_aa: CASTTLGKTSGTDTQYF

v_call: TRBV28
j_call: TRBJ1-2
d_call: -
clone_size: -
cdr3_nt: TGTGCCAGCAGCAAAACAGTCCCCTATGGCTACACCTTC
cdr3_aa: CASSKTVPYGYTF

v_call: TRBV2
j_call: TRBJ2-2
d_call: TRBD1
clone_size: -
cdr3_nt: TGTGCCAGCAGTCGGGACAGGGTAGCGAACACCGGGGAGCTGTTTTTT
cdr3_aa: CASSRDRVANTGELFF

v_call: TRBV7-9
j_call: TRBJ2-7
d_call: TRBD1
clone_size: few
cdr3_nt: TGTGCCAGCAGCTTAGCGGCAGGGGGCTACGAGCAGTACTTC
cdr3_aa: CASSLAAGGYEQYF

v_call: TRBV2
j_call: TRBJ2-3
d_call: -
clone_size: -
cdr3_nt: TGTGCCAGCAACCTGGTGACTAGTGAAAACACAGATACGCAGTATTTT
cdr3_aa: CASNLVTSENTDTQYF

v_call: TRBV4-3
j_call: TRBJ2-3
d_call: -
clone_size: -
cdr3_nt: TGCGCCAGCAGCCTCTCCTCGGGGGTGGCTGAGTATTTT
cdr3_aa: CASSLSSGVAEYF

v_call: TRBV28
j_call: TRBJ2-1
d_call: TRBD2
clone_size: once
cdr3_nt: TGTGCCAGCAGGTGGGAAGGGAGGGCCGGGAATGAGCAGTTCTTC
cdr3_aa: CASRWEGRAGNEQFF

v_call: TRBV29-1
j_call: TRBJ2-1
d_call: -
clone_size: -
cdr3_nt: TGCAGCGTTGAGCCCCCCGCTAAATACAATGAGCAGTTCTTC
cdr3_aa: CSVEPPAKYNEQFF

v_call: TRBV13
j_call: TRBJ1-2
d_call: -
clone_size: -
cdr3_nt: TGTGCCAGCAGCTTAGGGATGGCCTATGGCTACACCTTC
cdr3_aa: CASSLGMAYGYTF

v_call: TRBV7-8
j_call: TRBJ2-7
d_call: TRBD1
clone_size: -
cdr3_nt: TGTGCCAGCAGCCAGTACGGGACAGGGCCCTACGAGCAGTACTTC
cdr3_aa: CASSQYGTGPYEQYF

v_call: TRBV19
j_call: TRBJ1-3
d_call: -
clone_size: -
cdr3_nt: TGTGCCAGTAGTGCCAGGGGTTATGGAAACACCATATATTTT
cdr3_aa: CASSARGYGNTIYF

v_call: TRBV9
j_call: TRBJ2-7
d_call: TRBD1
clone_size: -
cdr3_nt: TGTGCCAGCAGCGCCCGGACAGGGGTCGCCTACGAGCAGTACTTC
cdr3_aa: CASSARTGVAYEQYF

v_call: TRBV5-6
j_call: TRBJ2-4
d_call: -
clone_size: -
cdr3_nt: TGTGCCAGCTTAGACAGCTTAACAGCCAAAAACATTCAGTACTTC
cdr3_aa: CASLDSLTAKNIQYF

v_call: TRBV7-9
j_call: TRBJ1-4
d_call: -
clone_size: -
cdr3_nt: TGTGCCAGCAGCTTTTCAGGCAGGAGGGAAGAAAAACTGTTTTTT
cdr3_aa: CASSFSGRREEKLFF

v_call: TRBV29-1
j_call: TRBJ1-3
d_call: TRBD1
clone_size: -
cdr3_nt: TGCAGCGTTGAAGCCTGGACAGGGTTTAGAAACACCATATATTTT
cdr3_aa: CSVEAWTGFRNTIYF

v_call: TRBV9
j_call: TRBJ1-1
d_call: -
clone_size: -
cdr3_nt: TGTGCCAGCAGCCCGGGGGGCCCTGAAGCTTTCTTT
cdr3_aa: CASSPGGPEAFF

v_call: TRBV13
j_call: TRBJ2-5
d_call: TRBD1
clone_size: -
cdr3_nt: TGTGCCAGCAGCCCCACTTGGGCAGGGGGCACAAAGACCCAGTACTTC
cdr3_aa: CASSPTWAGGTKTQYF

v_call: TRBV7-8
j_call: TRBJ1-1
d_call: -
clone_size: -
cdr3_nt: TGTGCCAGCAGCTACTCCCCGTCAGGCGACACTGAAGCTTTCTTT
cdr3_aa: CASSYSPSGDTEAFF

v_call: TRBV14
j_call: TRBJ1-1
d_call: -
clone_size: -
cdr3_nt: TGTGCCAGCAGCCAAGATCTCCTGGGACTCGAAGCTTTCTTT
cdr3_aa: CASSQDLLGLEAFF

v_call: TRBV18
j_call: TRBJ1-1
d_call: -
clone_size: -
cdr3_nt: TGTGCCAGCTCACTCATGGGGCTTGGGGACACTGAAGCTTTCTTT
cdr3_aa: CASSLMGLGDTEAFF

v_call: TRBV2
j_call: TRBJ2-7
d_call: -
clone_size: -
cdr3_nt: TGTGCCAGCAGTGGCAGTTACGAGCAGTACTTC
cdr3_aa: CASSGSYEQYF

v_call: TRBV9
j_call: TRBJ1-1
d_call: TRBD1
clone_size: -
cdr3_nt: TGTGCCAGCAGCCCTCGGACAGGGGGCACTGAAGCTTTCTTT
cdr3_aa: CASSPRTGGTEAFF

v_call: TRBV7-6
j_call: TRBJ1-3
d_call: TRBD1
clone_size: once
cdr3_nt: TGTGCCAGCAGTCCACCGGGACAGGGAAACACCATATATTTT
cdr3_aa: CASSPPGQGNTIYF

v_call: TRBV6-6
j_call: TRBJ1-1
d_call: -
clone_size: -
cdr3_nt: TGTGCCAGCAGTTACTCGGAGAGTACCGGCGGGGGGGCTTTCTTT
cdr3_aa: CASSYSESTGGGAFF

v_call: TRBV27
j_call: TRBJ2-2
d_call: TRBD2
clone_size: -
cdr3_nt: TGTGCCAGCATATCGGGACTAGCGGGATTAGGCGGGGAGCTGTTTTTT
cdr3_aa: CASISGLAGLGGELFF

v_call: TRBV7-9
j_call: TRBJ2-1
d_call: -
clone_size: -
cdr3_nt: TGTGCCAGTAGCCCCATAATACTCCCAGGTCAGGGGGGTGAGCAGTTCTTC
cdr3_aa: CASSPIILPGQGGEQFF

v_call: TRBV6-5
j_call: TRBJ1-4
d_call: -
clone_size: once
cdr3_nt: TGTGCCAGTGGTCCGGGAGCTAATGAAAAACTGTTTTTT
cdr3_aa: CASGPGANEKLFF

v_call: TRBV19
j_call: TRBJ2-2
d_call: -
clone_size: -
cdr3_nt: TGTGCCAGTAGTATCTCGTTGAACACCGGGGAGCTGTTTTTT
cdr3_aa: CASSISLNTGELFF

v_call: TRBV10-1
j_call: TRBJ2-7
d_call: -
clone_size: -
cdr3_nt: TGCGCCAGCAGTGGACAGGCCAACGAGCAGTACTTC
cdr3_aa: CASSGQANEQYF

v_call: TRBV9
j_call: TRBJ2-2
d_call: -
clone_size: -
cdr3_nt: TGTGCCAGCAGCGCTCAAAACAGGATGAACACCGGGGAGCTGTTTTTT
cdr3_aa: CASSAQNRMNTGELFF

v_call: TRBV7-8
j_call: TRBJ1-1
d_call: -
clone_size: few
cdr3_nt: TGTGCCAGCAGCAAACCCCGAGGCGCTGAAGCTTTCTTT
cdr3_aa: CASSKPRGAEAFF

v_call: TRBV25-1
j_call: TRBJ2-2
d_call: -
clone_size: -
cdr3_nt: TGTGCCAGCAGTGTATACACCGGGGAGCTGTTTTTT
cdr3_aa: CASSVYTGELFF

v_call: TRBV9
j_call: TRBJ2-1
d_call: TRBD2
clone_size: -
cdr3_nt: TGTGCCAGCGGGGGGGATGGGGCGGGAGGGCCACCGTTCTTC
cdr3_aa: CASGGDGAGGPPFF

v_call: TRBV15
j_call: TRBJ2-6
d_call: -
clone_size: -
cdr3_nt: TGTGCCACCAGCCCCCGGACAGCTGGGGCCAACGTCCTGACTTTC
cdr3_aa: CATSPRTAGANVLTF

v_call: TRBV5-1
j_call: TRBJ2-3
d_call: TRBD2
clone_size: -
cdr3_nt: TGCGCCAGCAGCCTGAGCGGGGCGTCAGATACGCAGTATTTT
cdr3_aa: CASSLSGASDTQYF

v_call: TRBV10-3
j_call: TRBJ1-4
d_call: TRBD1
clone_size: -
cdr3_nt: TGTGCCATCAGTGAGTACGGACAGGGTGTAGGCATCACAAAACTGTTTTTT
cdr3_aa: CAISEYGQGVGITKLFF

v_call: TRBV29-1
j_call: TRBJ1-2
d_call: -
clone_size: once
cdr3_nt: TGCAGCGTTGAACGGGAATTCGGTATCTATGGCTACACCTTC
cdr3_aa: CSVEREFGIYGYTF

v_call: TRBV29-1
j_call: TRBJ2-7
d_call: -
clone_size: -
cdr3_nt: TGCAGCGCGAGACAGAGCTCCTACGAGCAGTACTTC
cdr3_aa: CSARQSSYEQYF

v_call: TRBV28
j_call: TRBJ1-1
d_call: -
clone_size: -
cdr3_nt: TGTGCCAGCAACCCTGCGGGAAGGGGATATTGGACTGAAGCTTTCTTT
cdr3_aa: CASNPAGRGYWTEAFF